The 9 T cell receptor beta chains given below trace back to one sample, sequenced in a study of EBV T-cell therapy then PD-1 blockade in nasopharyngeal carcinoma. Their recognized antigens are unknown. Sequencing was performed with immunoSEQ multiplex PCR; in TCRdb, only in-frame clones are kept and a portion is missing. The table records tens of thousands of clones, over 70% of them present only once. The sample's treatment: AdE1-LMPpoly-expanded autologous EBV-specific T-cell therapy followed by anti-PD-1 nivolumab. Sequencing used CD8+ T cells from blood, obtained at day 61 from a patient whose treatment included autologous EBV-specific T cells and nivolumab. The receptors shown here come from a man in his forties with nasopharyngeal carcinoma.

This clone was counted once. The rearrangement links TRBV7-9 to TRBJ1-2, with unresolved D. V gave up 5 bases and J gave up 3 bases, with 16 bases separating them. Germline lookup yields CDR1 SEHNR and CDR2 FQNEAQ (reference sequence). The CDR3 consists of 15 residues. CDR3 bases: TGTGCCAGCAGCCCCCGGGGAACAGTCCACTATGGCTACACCTTC. Encoded protein: CASSPRGTVHYGYTF.

The chain recombines TRBV5-6 with TRBJ2-3; 7 bases match TRBD2. V dropped 0 bases and J dropped 2; count of bases not matched to a gene: 9. This CDR3 has 17 residues. The germline CDR1 and CDR2 sequences are SGHDT and YYEEEE. CDR3 bases: TGTGCCAGCAGCTTGGCATGGGGCGGGGGAGCCACAGATACGCAGTATTTT. Amino acids: CASSLAWGGGATDTQYF.

This clone appeared a single time. This chain uses TRBV9 with TRBJ1-5; TRBD1 is a possible D gene (5 bases). CDR3 length: 15 amino acids. With 3 bases removed from V and 2 bases from J, the gap between germline ends came to 12 bases. From germline, CDR1 is SGDLS and CDR2 YYNGEE. CDR3 in DNA: TGTGCCAGCAGCGGAGTTGGGGGGGGCAATCAGCCCCAGCATTTT. Protein sequence: CASSGVGGGNQPQHF.

This clone appeared once. The CDR3 protein is CAWRAQGYEKLFF. DNA of the CDR3: TGTGCCTGGAGAGCGCAGGGATACGAAAAACTGTTTTTT. The V and J genes are TRBV30 and TRBJ1-4; the D gene is possibly TRBD1 (5 bases). Trimming left V 3 bases short and J 8 bases short, with 13 bases between. The germline V gene has CDR1 GTSNPN and CDR2 SVGIG (reference sequence). The CDR3 is 13 residues long. Combining the CDR3 with reference TRBV30 and TRBJ1-4 gives the whole variable domain SQTIHQWPATLVQPVGSPLSLECTVEGTSNPNLYWYRQAAGRGLQLLFYSVGIGQISSEVPQNLSASRPQDRQFILSSKKLLLSDSGFYLCAWRAQGYEKLFFGSGTQLSVL.

The rearrangement links TRBV29-1 to TRBJ2-2; 7 bases are a match to TRBD2. The germline V gene encodes CDR1 SQVTM and CDR2 ANQGSEA. V was clipped by 7 bases and J by 5 bases; unmatched bases: 10. The CDR3 spans 14 residues. The CDR3 DNA follows: TGCAGCGGGGTGGGGAGGGCCTGGACCGGGGAGCTGTTTTTT. Protein: CSGVGRAWTGELFF.

The rearrangement links TRBV5-1 to TRBJ1-6, with 7 bases matching TRBD1. V lost 2 bases to trimming and J lost 5 bases; unmatched junction nucleotides: 4. CDR3 length equals 15 residues. The germline CDR1 and CDR2 sequences are SGHRS and YFSETQ. CDR3 loop: CASSFGQGDNSPLHF. The CDR3 DNA reads as TGCGCCAGCAGCTTTGGGCAGGGGGATAATTCACCCCTCCACTTT.

DNA for the CDR3: TGTGCCATCAGTGAGCTCGGAGGGGGCCAAGAGACCCAGTACTTC. It specifies CAISELGGGQETQYF. The rearrangement links TRBV10-3 to TRBJ2-5; D tentatively fits TRBD1 or TRBD2 (6 bases each). The V gene's germline CDR1 is ENHRY and CDR2 SYGVKD. Between the trimmed V and J ends, which lost 2 bases and 1 base, there was a span of 11 bases. The CDR3 totals 15 residues.

This chain's CDR3 is CAWSVLGQGSEKLFF. The CDR3 DNA sequence: TGTGCCTGGAGTGTATTGGGACAGGGGAGTGAAAAACTGTTTTTT. The rearrangement joins TRBV30 to TRBJ1-4, with 10 bases aligning to TRBD1. Germline assignment: CDR1 GTSNPN and CDR2 SVGIG (reference sequence). This CDR3 has 15 amino acids. V shed 0 bases and J 7 bases; nucleotides not matched to a gene: 5.

This clone occurred a few times. J is TRBJ2-5 and V is TRBV19, with D unresolved. The germline V gene encodes CDR1 LNHDA and CDR2 SQIVND (reference sequence). Trimming removed 5 bases at V and 1 base at J, with 2 bases between. The CDR3 sequence is 11 residues long. This chain's CDR3 is CASSVQETQYF. DNA of the CDR3: TGTGCCAGTAGTGTCCAAGAGACCCAGTACTTC.